The rows below give T cell receptor beta chains drawn from one sample of a study of early T cells in non-severe SARS-CoV-2 infection. In TCRdb, the 5' RACE reads were re-called with MiXCR into one record per CDR3 protein. There are over 30,000 distinct CDR3 sequences in the sample; 5.4% occur only once, and about 5.7% lies in the top ten. This sample comprised whole blood, obtained at baseline. The receptors stem from an adult who was a healthcare worker with PCR-confirmed SARS-CoV-2 infection or an uninfected control (not recorded which). Both conserved end residues are part of each CDR3. D genes are given only for firm matches. A clone size is listed for some rows: how often the clone was seen (once, few, many), or a class if it is expanded.

clone_size: many; d_call: NA; j_call: TRBJ1-2; v_call: TRBV20-1; cdr3_aa: CSARGVGSYGYTF; cdr3_nt: TGCAGTGCTAGAGGCGTGGGCAGCTATGGCTACACCTTC
clone_size: NA; d_call: TRBD2; j_call: TRBJ2-1; v_call: TRBV6-2/TRBV6-3; cdr3_aa: CASSRTSGLGYEQFF; cdr3_nt: TGTGCCAGCAGTCGGACTAGCGGGTTAGGCTATGAGCAGTTCTTC
clone_size: NA; d_call: TRBD2; j_call: TRBJ2-1; v_call: TRBV19; cdr3_aa: CASSPPIKRGNEQFF; cdr3_nt: TGTGCCAGTAGCCCCCCAATAAAGCGGGGCAATGAGCAGTTCTTC
clone_size: many; d_call: TRBD1; j_call: TRBJ1-3; v_call: TRBV7-9; cdr3_aa: CASSLDRRTGENTIYF; cdr3_nt: TGTGCCAGCAGCTTAGACCGCAGGACAGGGGAGAACACCATATATTTT
clone_size: many; d_call: NA; j_call: TRBJ2-1; v_call: TRBV6-5; cdr3_aa: CASSTQAVRYNEQFF; cdr3_nt: TGTGCCAGCAGTACCCAAGCCGTGCGGTACAATGAGCAGTTCTTC
clone_size: many; d_call: TRBD1; j_call: TRBJ1-1; v_call: TRBV4-3; cdr3_aa: CASSPRTGYTEAFF; cdr3_nt: TGCGCCAGCAGCCCACGGACAGGGTACACTGAAGCTTTCTTT
clone_size: many; d_call: TRBD1; j_call: TRBJ2-2; v_call: TRBV12-3/TRBV12-4; cdr3_aa: CASRGTGAVANTGELFF; cdr3_nt: TGTGCCAGCAGGGGGACAGGCGCAGTAGCGAACACCGGGGAGCTGTTTTTT
clone_size: many; d_call: TRBD2; j_call: TRBJ2-2; v_call: TRBV3-1; cdr3_aa: CASSQGLAGITGELFF; cdr3_nt: TGTGCCAGCAGCCAAGGGCTAGCGGGGATCACCGGGGAGCTGTTTTTT
clone_size: many; d_call: NA; j_call: TRBJ1-3; v_call: TRBV6-5; cdr3_aa: CASSPQGKQSGNTIYF; cdr3_nt: TGTGCCAGCAGTCCTCAGGGAAAACAGTCTGGAAACACCATATATTTT
clone_size: many; d_call: NA; j_call: TRBJ1-5; v_call: TRBV3-1; cdr3_aa: CASSQVGGPQHF; cdr3_nt: TGTGCCAGCAGCCAAGTAGGGGGGCCCCAGCATTTT
clone_size: many; d_call: NA; j_call: TRBJ1-1; v_call: TRBV10-3; cdr3_aa: CAISGDLEAFF; cdr3_nt: TGTGCCATCAGTGGAGATCTTGAAGCTTTCTTT
clone_size: many; d_call: TRBD1; j_call: TRBJ2-2; v_call: TRBV5-1; cdr3_aa: CASSLGTGSTGELFF; cdr3_nt: TGCGCCAGCAGCCTGGGGACAGGGTCCACCGGGGAGCTGTTTTTT
clone_size: many; d_call: NA; j_call: TRBJ2-1; v_call: TRBV9; cdr3_aa: CASSVGGMSYNEQFF; cdr3_nt: TGTGCCAGCAGCGTCGGAGGGATGTCCTACAATGAGCAGTTCTTC
clone_size: many; d_call: TRBD2; j_call: TRBJ2-1; v_call: TRBV5-4; cdr3_aa: CASSLGVAGGHRGGNEQFF; cdr3_nt: TGTGCCAGCAGCTTGGGAGTCGCGGGAGGGCACCGTGGGGGCAATGAGCAGTTCTTC
clone_size: many; d_call: NA; j_call: TRBJ1-6; v_call: TRBV11-2; cdr3_aa: CASSPRAALPNSPLHF; cdr3_nt: TGTGCCAGCAGCCCCAGAGCAGCGCTACCGAATTCACCCCTCCACTTT
clone_size: many; d_call: NA; j_call: TRBJ1-1; v_call: TRBV7-9; cdr3_aa: CASSGLNTEAFF; cdr3_nt: TGTGCCTCCTCCGGCCTGAACACTGAAGCTTTCTTT
clone_size: many; d_call: TRBD1; j_call: TRBJ1-2; v_call: TRBV24-1; cdr3_aa: CATSDTRDRGLGGYTF; cdr3_nt: TGTGCCACCAGTGATACCCGGGACAGGGGTTTGGGTGGCTACACCTTC
clone_size: many; d_call: NA; j_call: TRBJ2-5; v_call: TRBV24-1; cdr3_aa: CATSVEGHVRETQYF; cdr3_nt: TGTGCCACCAGTGTGGAGGGACACGTCCGAGAGACCCAGTACTTC
clone_size: many; d_call: TRBD1; j_call: TRBJ2-7; v_call: TRBV7-9; cdr3_aa: CASSPTGNEQYF; cdr3_nt: TGTGCCAGCAGCCCGACAGGGAACGAGCAGTACTTC
clone_size: many; d_call: NA; j_call: TRBJ1-5; v_call: TRBV20-1; cdr3_aa: CSASPNNQPQHF; cdr3_nt: TGCAGTGCTTCTCCGAACAATCAGCCCCAGCATTTT
clone_size: many; d_call: TRBD1; j_call: TRBJ1-6; v_call: TRBV5-4; cdr3_aa: CASSLYRGQGSPLHF; cdr3_nt: TGTGCCAGCAGCTTGTACAGGGGGCAAGGTTCACCCCTCCACTTT
clone_size: many; d_call: NA; j_call: TRBJ1-1; v_call: TRBV12-5; cdr3_aa: CASAAAEAFF; cdr3_nt: TGTGCTAGTGCCGCCGCTGAAGCTTTCTTT
clone_size: NA; d_call: NA; j_call: TRBJ1-4; v_call: TRBV30; cdr3_aa: CAWGYGHLEKLFF; cdr3_nt: TGTGCCTGGGGATATGGGCACCTTGAAAAACTGTTTTTT
clone_size: many; d_call: NA; j_call: TRBJ2-1; v_call: TRBV20-1; cdr3_aa: CSARPTLATSYNEQFF; cdr3_nt: TGCAGTGCTAGACCGACCCTAGCGACCTCCTACAATGAGCAGTTCTTC
clone_size: many; d_call: NA; j_call: TRBJ1-1; v_call: TRBV6-1; cdr3_aa: CASRLPNSKFSGTEAFF; cdr3_nt: TGTGCCAGCAGACTACCGAACAGCAAGTTTTCGGGAACTGAAGCTTTCTTT
clone_size: few; d_call: NA; j_call: TRBJ2-5; v_call: TRBV30; cdr3_aa: CAWSVQETQYF; cdr3_nt: TGTGCCTGGAGTGTACAAGAGACCCAGTACTTC
clone_size: many; d_call: NA; j_call: TRBJ1-2; v_call: TRBV7-9; cdr3_aa: CASSPEPGVMYGPTF; cdr3_nt: TGTGCCAGCAGCCCAGAACCCGGAGTGATGTACGGGCCCACCTTC
clone_size: few; d_call: NA; j_call: TRBJ2-1; v_call: TRBV3-1; cdr3_aa: CASSHPDGYNEQFF; cdr3_nt: TGTGCCAGCAGCCACCCGGACGGATACAATGAGCAGTTCTTC
clone_size: few; d_call: NA; j_call: TRBJ1-1; v_call: TRBV3-1; cdr3_aa: CASSQTGTVRTEAFF; cdr3_nt: TGTGCCAGCAGCCAGACCGGGACCGTTAGAACTGAAGCTTTCTTT
clone_size: NA; d_call: TRBD1; j_call: TRBJ1-5; v_call: TRBV10-3; cdr3_aa: CAISAGQPNQPQHF; cdr3_nt: TGTGCCATCAGTGCGGGACAGCCTAATCAGCCCCAGCATTTT
clone_size: NA; d_call: TRBD1; j_call: TRBJ1-3; v_call: TRBV5-5; cdr3_aa: CASSLTGGDGNTIYF; cdr3_nt: TGTGCCAGCAGCCTAACAGGGGGCGACGGAAACACCATATATTTT
clone_size: many; d_call: NA; j_call: TRBJ1-1; v_call: TRBV7-2; cdr3_aa: CASSPRLTVIEGTEAFF; cdr3_nt: TGTGCCAGCAGCCCTCGTTTGACGGTTATCGAGGGGACTGAAGCTTTCTTT
clone_size: NA; d_call: NA; j_call: TRBJ1-1; v_call: TRBV2; cdr3_aa: CARDNPMNTEAFF; cdr3_nt: TGTGCCAGGGACAACCCGATGAACACTGAAGCTTTCTTT
clone_size: many; d_call: NA; j_call: TRBJ2-1; v_call: TRBV20-1; cdr3_aa: CSASTWEAVRNEQFF; cdr3_nt: TGCAGTGCTAGTACGTGGGAGGCCGTGCGGAATGAGCAGTTCTTC
clone_size: many; d_call: TRBD2; j_call: TRBJ2-2; v_call: TRBV20-1; cdr3_aa: CSATGTSGNTGELFF; cdr3_nt: TGCAGTGCTACCGGGACTAGCGGAAACACCGGGGAGCTGTTTTTT
clone_size: medium-sized; d_call: NA; j_call: TRBJ2-1; v_call: TRBV11-1; cdr3_aa: CASSLGNTMLEQFF; cdr3_nt: TGTGCCAGCAGCTTAGGGAATACAATGCTTGAGCAGTTCTTC
clone_size: NA; d_call: TRBD2; j_call: TRBJ2-1; v_call: TRBV29-1; cdr3_aa: CSVAGLAVGADEQFF; cdr3_nt: TGCAGCGTTGCCGGACTAGCGGTAGGAGCGGATGAGCAGTTCTTC
clone_size: many; d_call: TRBD1; j_call: TRBJ2-3; v_call: TRBV20-1; cdr3_aa: CSARDGTDFTDTQYF; cdr3_nt: TGCAGTGCTAGAGATGGGACAGACTTCACAGATACGCAGTATTTT
clone_size: few; d_call: TRBD1; j_call: TRBJ1-2; v_call: TRBV19; cdr3_aa: CASSILGTGSGYTF; cdr3_nt: TGTGCCAGTAGTATTTTGGGGACAGGGTCGGGCTACACCTTC
clone_size: many; d_call: NA; j_call: TRBJ1-5; v_call: TRBV19; cdr3_aa: CASRIDRFNQPQHF; cdr3_nt: TGTGCCAGTAGGATTGACAGGTTTAACCAGCCCCAGCATTTT
clone_size: many; d_call: TRBD2; j_call: TRBJ2-1; v_call: TRBV20-1; cdr3_aa: CSARGVAGASDNEQFF; cdr3_nt: TGCAGTGCTAGGGGGGTAGCGGGAGCGTCTGACAATGAGCAGTTCTTC
clone_size: many; d_call: TRBD2; j_call: TRBJ2-7; v_call: TRBV11-2; cdr3_aa: CASSLRTSDEQYF; cdr3_nt: TGTGCCAGCAGTTTGCGGACTAGCGACGAGCAGTACTTC
clone_size: many; d_call: NA; j_call: TRBJ2-3; v_call: TRBV11-2; cdr3_aa: CASSSQGDTQYF; cdr3_nt: TGTGCCAGCAGCTCCCAGGGAGATACGCAGTATTTT
clone_size: few; d_call: TRBD1; j_call: TRBJ1-1; v_call: TRBV12-3/TRBV12-4; cdr3_aa: CASRLAGGIAEAFF; cdr3_nt: TGTGCCAGCAGGTTGGCAGGGGGGATCGCTGAAGCTTTCTTT
clone_size: many; d_call: NA; j_call: TRBJ2-1; v_call: TRBV20-1; cdr3_aa: CSASSGGPTYNEQFF; cdr3_nt: TGCAGTGCCAGTAGTGGAGGGCCCACCTACAATGAGCAGTTCTTC
clone_size: few; d_call: TRBD1; j_call: TRBJ2-5; v_call: TRBV28; cdr3_aa: CASSPFGTGMKETQYF; cdr3_nt: TGTGCCAGCAGCCCTTTCGGGACAGGGATGAAAGAGACCCAGTACTTC
clone_size: many; d_call: TRBD1; j_call: TRBJ1-2; v_call: TRBV7-9; cdr3_aa: CASSLGDSLGYGYTF; cdr3_nt: TGTGCCAGCAGCTTAGGGGACAGCCTTGGATATGGCTACACCTTC
clone_size: many; d_call: NA; j_call: TRBJ2-3; v_call: TRBV29-1; cdr3_aa: CSVRGWMSSSTDTQYF; cdr3_nt: TGCAGCGTTAGAGGTTGGATGAGCTCTAGCACAGATACGCAGTATTTT